Given below is one T cell receptor beta chain in context. The data derive from a study of blood T cell repertoires in COVID-19. CDR1 and CDR2 from the germline V gene are MNHNS and SASEGT. This CDR3 is built from 17 residues. With V trimmed by 0 bases and J by 2 bases, 4 bases remained unmatched. Source study methods: Estimation of nucleated cell counts was performed using reference gene primer amplification. Sequencing was performed with immunoSEQ multiplex PCR; in TCRdb, only in-frame clones are kept and a portion is missing. D and trimming were read from the DNA, whereas the V and J calls and clone size are those reported in that table. Here the sample spans around 110,000 clones, around 88% being singletons.

The V call is TRBV6-1, the J call TRBJ2-7, with 13 positions matching TRBD2. The sequenced sample was peripheral blood. The sequence derives from a man aged 45-60 years with active or convalescent COVID-19. The CDR3 here is CASSEAGLAGRAYEQYF. The DNA of the CDR3 is TGTGCCAGCAGTGAAGCGGGACTAGCGGGAAGGGCCTACGAGCAGTACTTC.